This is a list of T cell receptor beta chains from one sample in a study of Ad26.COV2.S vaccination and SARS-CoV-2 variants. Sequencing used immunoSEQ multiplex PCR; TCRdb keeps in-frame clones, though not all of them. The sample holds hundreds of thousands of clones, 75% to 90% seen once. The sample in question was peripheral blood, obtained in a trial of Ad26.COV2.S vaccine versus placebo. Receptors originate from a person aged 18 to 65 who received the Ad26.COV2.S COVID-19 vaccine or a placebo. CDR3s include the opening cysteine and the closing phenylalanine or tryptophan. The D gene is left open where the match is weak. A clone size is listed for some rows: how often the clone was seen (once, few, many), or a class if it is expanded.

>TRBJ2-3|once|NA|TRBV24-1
TGTGCCACCTCTACTAGTTCCACAGATACGCAGTATTTT
CATSTSSTDTQYF
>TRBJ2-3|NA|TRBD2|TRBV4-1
TGCGCCAGCAGCCAAGTAGCAGGACTAGCCGTCACAGATACGCAGTATTTT
CASSQVAGLAVTDTQYF
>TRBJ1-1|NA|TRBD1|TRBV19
TGTGCCAGTAGTATTCAGGGGGCGCTGGGAGCTTTCTTT
CASSIQGALGAFF
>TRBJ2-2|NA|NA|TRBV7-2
TGTGCCAGCAGCTTATTTTTACCTACGAACACCGGGGAGCTGTTTTTT
CASSLFLPTNTGELFF
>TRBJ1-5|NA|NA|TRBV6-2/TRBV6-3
TGTGCCAGCAGTTACCCAGGGCTACATCAGCCCCAGCATTTT
CASSYPGLHQPQHF
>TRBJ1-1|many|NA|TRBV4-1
TGCGCCAGCAGCCAAGCACAGAGCCAAATGAACACTGAAGCTTTCTTT
CASSQAQSQMNTEAFF
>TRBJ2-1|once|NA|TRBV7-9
TGTGCCAGTATGCCAGCGGCGTACAATGAGCAGTTCTTC
CASMPAAYNEQFF
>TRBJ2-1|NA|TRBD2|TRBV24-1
TGTGCCACCAGTGATTTGGGACTAGCGGGACGGGGGAATGAGCAGTTCTTC
CATSDLGLAGRGNEQFF
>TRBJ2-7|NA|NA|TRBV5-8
TGTGCCAGCAGCTTGGGGGCGGGACTTACCTACGAGCAGTACTTC
CASSLGAGLTYEQYF
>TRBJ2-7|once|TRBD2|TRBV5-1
TGCGCCAGCAGCTTGGGACTGACTAGCGGGAGCACCTACTACGAGCAGTACTTC
CASSLGLTSGSTYYEQYF
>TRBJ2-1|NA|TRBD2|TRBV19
TGTGCCAGTAGAGGACTAGGAGGGAATGAGCAGTTCTTC
CASRGLGGNEQFF
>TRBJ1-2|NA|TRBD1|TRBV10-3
TGTGCCATCAGTGAGTCCGGGGACAGCTATGGCTACACCTTC
CAISESGDSYGYTF
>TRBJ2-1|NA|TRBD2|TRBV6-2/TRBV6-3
TGTGCCAGCAGTTACGGGGCTAGCGGGGTCAACAATGAGCAGTTCTTC
CASSYGASGVNNEQFF
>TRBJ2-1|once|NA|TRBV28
TGTGCCAGCAGTACCCGGGGTGGCGGGCTCTACAATGAGCAGTTCTTC
CASSTRGGGLYNEQFF
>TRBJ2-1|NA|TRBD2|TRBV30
TGTGCCTGGAGTGTCGGACTAGCGGGACTAGAGCAGTTCTTC
CAWSVGLAGLEQFF
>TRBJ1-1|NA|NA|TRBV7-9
TGTGCCAGCAGCCCTCGGACAGCTACCGAAGCTTTCTTT
CASSPRTATEAFF
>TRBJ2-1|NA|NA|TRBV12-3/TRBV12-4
TGTGCCAGCAGTTTTGAGGGGAATGAGCAGTTCTTC
CASSFEGNEQFF
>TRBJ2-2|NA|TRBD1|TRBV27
TGTGCCAGCAGTATACACCGTGGACAGGCGAACACCGGGGAGCTGTTTTTT
CASSIHRGQANTGELFF
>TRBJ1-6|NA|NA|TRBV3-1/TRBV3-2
TGTGCCAGCAGCCGCGTACAGGGTTACGGGGGTAGCTCACCCCTCCACTTT
CASSRVQGYGGSSPLHF
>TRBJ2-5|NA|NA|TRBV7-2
TGTGCCAGCAGCTTACAGGTTGCGGAGACCCAGTACTTC
CASSLQVAETQYF
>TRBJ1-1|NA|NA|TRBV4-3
TGCGCCAGCAGCCAAGATCGCTCGGGATTTTTGGTTGAAGCTTTCTTT
CASSQDRSGFLVEAFF
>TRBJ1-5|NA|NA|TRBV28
TGTGCCAGCAGTTTATTGGGAAATCAGCCCCAGCATTTT
CASSLLGNQPQHF
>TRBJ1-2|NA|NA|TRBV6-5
TGTGCCAGCAGTTACGCCCCGGGAGGGGGTAACTATGGCTACACCTTC
CASSYAPGGGNYGYTF
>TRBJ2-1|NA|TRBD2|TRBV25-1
TGTGCCAGCAGTGAATTTAGCGGGGGGCTGAATGAGCAGTTCTTC
CASSEFSGGLNEQFF
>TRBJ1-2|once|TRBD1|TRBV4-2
TGTGCCAGCAGCCAAGAAGCAGGGGGCGCGGACTATGGCTACACCTTC
CASSQEAGGADYGYTF
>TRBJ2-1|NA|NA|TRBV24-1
TGTGCCACCAGTGATCCCCGATTAGGAGGGAATGAGCAGTTCTTC
CATSDPRLGGNEQFF
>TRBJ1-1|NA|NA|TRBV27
TGTGCCAGCAGTAGAGCGTTAAAGAACACTGAAGCTTTCTTT
CASSRALKNTEAFF
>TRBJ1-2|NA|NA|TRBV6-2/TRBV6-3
TGTGCCAGCAGTTACAGGGCCCTAAGGATGGACTATGGCTACACCTTC
CASSYRALRMDYGYTF
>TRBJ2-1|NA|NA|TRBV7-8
TGTGCCAGCAGCTCGCCCTTTGGACTACTCTACAATGAGCAGTTCTTC
CASSSPFGLLYNEQFF
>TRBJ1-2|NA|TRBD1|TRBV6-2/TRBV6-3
TGTGCCAGCAGTTACTCGAGGACAGGGGGAAGGAATGGCTACACCTTC
CASSYSRTGGRNGYTF
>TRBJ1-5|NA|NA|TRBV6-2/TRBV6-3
TGTGCCAGCAGTCCCGGGAATCAGCCCCAGCATTTT
CASSPGNQPQHF